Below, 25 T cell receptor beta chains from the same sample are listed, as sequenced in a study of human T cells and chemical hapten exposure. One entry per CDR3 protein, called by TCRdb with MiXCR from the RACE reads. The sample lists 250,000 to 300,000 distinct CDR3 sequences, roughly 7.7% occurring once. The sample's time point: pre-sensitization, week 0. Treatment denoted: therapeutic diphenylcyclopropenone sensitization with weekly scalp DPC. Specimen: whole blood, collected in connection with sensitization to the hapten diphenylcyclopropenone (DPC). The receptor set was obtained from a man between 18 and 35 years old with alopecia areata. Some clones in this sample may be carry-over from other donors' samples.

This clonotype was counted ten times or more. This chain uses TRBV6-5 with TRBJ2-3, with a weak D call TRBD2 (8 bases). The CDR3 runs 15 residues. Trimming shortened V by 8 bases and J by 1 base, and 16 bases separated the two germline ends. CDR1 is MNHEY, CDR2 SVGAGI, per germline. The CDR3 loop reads CASHRGGGRTDTQYF. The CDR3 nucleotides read TGTGCCAGCCACAGGGGCGGGGGGCGCACAGATACGCAGTATTTT.

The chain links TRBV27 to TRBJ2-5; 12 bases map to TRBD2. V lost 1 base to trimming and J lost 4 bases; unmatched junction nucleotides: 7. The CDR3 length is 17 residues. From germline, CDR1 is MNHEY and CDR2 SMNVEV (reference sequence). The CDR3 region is CASSLLSSGGGVETQYF. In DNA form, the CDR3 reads TGTGCCAGCAGTTTATTGTCTAGCGGGGGGGGCGTAGAGACCCAGTACTTC.

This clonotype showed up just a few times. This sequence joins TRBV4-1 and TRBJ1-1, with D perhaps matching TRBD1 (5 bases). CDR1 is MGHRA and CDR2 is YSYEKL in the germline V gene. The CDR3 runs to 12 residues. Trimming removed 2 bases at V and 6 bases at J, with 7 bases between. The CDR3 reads CASSQRGAEAFF. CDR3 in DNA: TGCGCCAGCAGCCAAAGGGGAGCTGAAGCTTTCTTT.

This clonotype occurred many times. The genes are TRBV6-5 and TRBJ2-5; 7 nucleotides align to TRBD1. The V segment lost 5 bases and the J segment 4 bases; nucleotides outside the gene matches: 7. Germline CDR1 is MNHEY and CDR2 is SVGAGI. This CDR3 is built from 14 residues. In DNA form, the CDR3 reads TGTGCCAGCAGTGAGAGGACAGGACGAGAGACCCAGTACTTC. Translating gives CASSERTGRETQYF.

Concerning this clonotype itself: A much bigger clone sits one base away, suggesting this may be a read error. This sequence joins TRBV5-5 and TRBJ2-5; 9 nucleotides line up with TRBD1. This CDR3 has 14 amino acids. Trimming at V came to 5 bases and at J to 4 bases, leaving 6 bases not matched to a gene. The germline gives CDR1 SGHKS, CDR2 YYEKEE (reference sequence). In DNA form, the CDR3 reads TGTGCCAGCAGAGGGGACAGGGCACGAGAGACCCAGTACTTC. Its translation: CASRGDRARETQYF.

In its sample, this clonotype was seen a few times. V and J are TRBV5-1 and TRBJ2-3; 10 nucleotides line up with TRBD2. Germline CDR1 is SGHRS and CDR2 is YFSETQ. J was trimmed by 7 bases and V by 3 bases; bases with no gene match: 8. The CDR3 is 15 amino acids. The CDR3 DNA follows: TGCGCCAGCAGCTCAACTAGCGGGGTAGAAAATACGCAGTATTTT. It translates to CASSSTSGVENTQYF.

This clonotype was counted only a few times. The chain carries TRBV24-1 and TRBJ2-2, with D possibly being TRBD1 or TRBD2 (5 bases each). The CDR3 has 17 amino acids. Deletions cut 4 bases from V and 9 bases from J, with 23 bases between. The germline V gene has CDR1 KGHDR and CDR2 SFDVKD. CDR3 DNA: TGTGCCACCAGTGAAGCTCCGGGACGGAGTCCTACCTGGGAGCTGTTTTTT. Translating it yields CATSEAPGRSPTWELFF.

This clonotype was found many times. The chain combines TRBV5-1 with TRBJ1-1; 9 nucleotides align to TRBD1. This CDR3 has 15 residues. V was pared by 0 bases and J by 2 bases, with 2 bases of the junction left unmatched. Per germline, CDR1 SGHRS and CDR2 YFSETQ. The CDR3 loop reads CASSLGQGENTEAFF. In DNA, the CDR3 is TGCGCCAGCAGCTTGGGACAGGGGGAAAACACTGAAGCTTTCTTT. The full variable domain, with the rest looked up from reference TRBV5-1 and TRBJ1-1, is KAGVTQTPRYLIKTRGQQVTLSCSPISGHRSVSWYQQTPGQGLQFLFEYFSETQRNKGNFPGRFSGRQFSNSRSEMNVSTLELGDSALYLCASSLGQGENTEAFFGQGTRLTVV.

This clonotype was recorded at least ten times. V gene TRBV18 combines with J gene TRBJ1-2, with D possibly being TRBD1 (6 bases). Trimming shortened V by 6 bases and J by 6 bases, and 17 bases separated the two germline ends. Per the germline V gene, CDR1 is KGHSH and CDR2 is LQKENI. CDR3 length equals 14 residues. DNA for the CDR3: TGTGCCAGCTCTAACCCCGGCAGGGGCGATGGCTACACCTTC. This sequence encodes CASSNPGRGDGYTF.

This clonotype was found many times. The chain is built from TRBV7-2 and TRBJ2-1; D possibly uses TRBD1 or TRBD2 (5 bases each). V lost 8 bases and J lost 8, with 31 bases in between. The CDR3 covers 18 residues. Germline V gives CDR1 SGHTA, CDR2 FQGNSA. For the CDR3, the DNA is TGTGCCAGCCCCCCACGGAGACCCTTCGGGGCCCTTTCCCATGAGCAGTTCTTC. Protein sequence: CASPPRRPFGALSHEQFF.

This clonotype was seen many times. CDR3 coding DNA: TGTGCCAGCAGGAGACGGGACTTCTACAATGAGCAGTTCTTC. Its translation: CASRRRDFYNEQFF. The chain has TRBV7-2 and TRBJ2-1; D perhaps matches TRBD2 (6 bases). Germline V gene data show CDR1 as SGHTA and CDR2 as FQGNSA. The length of the CDR3 is 14 residues. The ends were cut back, 6 bases at V and 3 bases at J, with 12 bases in the middle.

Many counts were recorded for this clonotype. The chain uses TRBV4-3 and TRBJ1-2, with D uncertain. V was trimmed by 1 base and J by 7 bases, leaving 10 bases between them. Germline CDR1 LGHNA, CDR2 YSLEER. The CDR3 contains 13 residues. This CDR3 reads CASSQGGFTGYTF. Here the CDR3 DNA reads TGCGCCAGCAGCCAAGGGGGTTTTACTGGCTACACCTTC.

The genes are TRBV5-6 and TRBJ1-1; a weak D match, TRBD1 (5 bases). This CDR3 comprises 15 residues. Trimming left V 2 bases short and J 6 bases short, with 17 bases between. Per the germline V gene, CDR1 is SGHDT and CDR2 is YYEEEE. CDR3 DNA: TGTGCCAGCAGCTTTCAGAGCGGTTGGGGCCCTGAAGCTTTCTTT. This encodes CASSFQSGWGPEAFF.

The CDR3 loop is CASSASKQLPEKLFF. CDR3 in DNA: TGTGCCAGCAGTGCTTCAAAACAGCTGCCGGAAAAACTGTTTTTT. The chain employs TRBV25-1 and TRBJ1-4; D gene uncertain. The ends were cut back, 4 bases at V and 8 bases at J, with 17 bases in the middle. This CDR3 has 15 amino acids. Germline V CDR1 and CDR2: MGHDK, SYGVNS.

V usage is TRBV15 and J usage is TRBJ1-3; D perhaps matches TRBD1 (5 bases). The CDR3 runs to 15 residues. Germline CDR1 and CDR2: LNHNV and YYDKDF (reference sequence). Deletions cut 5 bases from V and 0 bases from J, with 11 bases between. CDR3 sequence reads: CATSLGRYSGNTIYF. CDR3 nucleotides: TGTGCCACCAGCTTGGGACGGTACTCTGGAAACACCATATATTTT.

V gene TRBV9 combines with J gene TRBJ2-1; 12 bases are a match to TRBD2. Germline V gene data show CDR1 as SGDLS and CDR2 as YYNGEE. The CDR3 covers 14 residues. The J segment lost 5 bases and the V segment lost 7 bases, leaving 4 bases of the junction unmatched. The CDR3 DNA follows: TGTGCCAGCGGACTAGCGGGGTTCAACAATGAGCAGTTCTTC. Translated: CASGLAGFNNEQFF.

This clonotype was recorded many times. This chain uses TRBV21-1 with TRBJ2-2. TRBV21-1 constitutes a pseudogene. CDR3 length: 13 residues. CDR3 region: CASNSSNTGELFF. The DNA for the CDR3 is TGTGCCAGCAACTCGAGTAACACCGGGGAGCTGTTTTTT.

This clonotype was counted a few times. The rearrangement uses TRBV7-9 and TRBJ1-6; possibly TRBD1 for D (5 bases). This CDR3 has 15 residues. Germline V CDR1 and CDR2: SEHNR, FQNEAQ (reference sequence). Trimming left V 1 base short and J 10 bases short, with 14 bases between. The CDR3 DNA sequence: TGTGCCAGCAGCTTAGACGCAGGGTTCGGATCACCCCTCCACTTT. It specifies CASSLDAGFGSPLHF. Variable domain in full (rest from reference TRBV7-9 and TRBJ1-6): DTGVSQNPRHKITKRGQNVTFRCDPISEHNRLYWYRQTLGQGPEFLTYFQNEAQLEKSRLLSDRFSAERPKGSFSTLEIQRTEQGDSAMYLCASSLDAGFGSPLHFGNGTRLTVT.

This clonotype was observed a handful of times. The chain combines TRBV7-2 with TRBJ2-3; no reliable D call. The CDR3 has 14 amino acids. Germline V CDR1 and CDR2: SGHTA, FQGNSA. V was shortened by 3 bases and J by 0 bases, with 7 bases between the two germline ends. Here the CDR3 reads CASSFGLSTDTQYF. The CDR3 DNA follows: TGTGCCAGCAGCTTTGGGCTTAGCACAGATACGCAGTATTTT.

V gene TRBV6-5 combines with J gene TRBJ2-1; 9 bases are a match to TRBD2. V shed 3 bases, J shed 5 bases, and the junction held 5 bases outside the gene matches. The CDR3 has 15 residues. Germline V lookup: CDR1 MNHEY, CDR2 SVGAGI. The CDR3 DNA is TGTGCCAGCAGTTATCATAGCGGGGGTAACAATGAGCAGTTCTTC. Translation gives CASSYHSGGNNEQFF.

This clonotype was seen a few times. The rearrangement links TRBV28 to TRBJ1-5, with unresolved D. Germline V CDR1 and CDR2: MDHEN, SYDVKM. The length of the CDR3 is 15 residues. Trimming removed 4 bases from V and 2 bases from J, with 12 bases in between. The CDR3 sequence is CASSSQAAGNQPQHF. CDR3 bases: TGTGCCAGCAGTTCCCAGGCGGCCGGCAATCAGCCCCAGCATTTT. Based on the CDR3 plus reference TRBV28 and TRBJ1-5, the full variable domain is DVKVTQSSRYLVKRTGEKVFLECVQDMDHENMFWYRQDPGLGLRLIYFSYDVKMKEKGDIPEGYSVSREKKERFSLILESASTNQTSMYLCASSSQAAGNQPQHFGDGTRLSIL.

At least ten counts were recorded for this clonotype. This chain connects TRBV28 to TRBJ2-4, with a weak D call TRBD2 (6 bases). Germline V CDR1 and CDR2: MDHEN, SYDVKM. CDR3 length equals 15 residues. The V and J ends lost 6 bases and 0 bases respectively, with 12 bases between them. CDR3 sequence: CASSDGGLAKNIQYF. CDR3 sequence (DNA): TGTGCCAGCAGCGACGGGGGTCTAGCCAAAAACATTCAGTACTTC.

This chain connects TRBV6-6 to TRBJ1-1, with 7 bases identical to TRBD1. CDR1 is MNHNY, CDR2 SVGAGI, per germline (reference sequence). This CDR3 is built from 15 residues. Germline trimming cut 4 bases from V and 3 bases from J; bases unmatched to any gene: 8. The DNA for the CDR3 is TGTGCCAGCAGTTTTTTCGGGACAGTCTACACTGAAGCTTTCTTT. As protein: CASSFFGTVYTEAFF.

CDR3 in DNA: TGTGCCAGCAGTGAACCAGGTACCAATACGCAGTATTTT. It specifies CASSEPGTNTQYF. The chain joins TRBV25-1 to TRBJ2-3; D gene uncertain. From germline, CDR1 is MGHDK and CDR2 SYGVNS. V was shortened by 2 bases and J by 7 bases, with 10 bases between the two germline ends. CDR3 length: 13 residues.

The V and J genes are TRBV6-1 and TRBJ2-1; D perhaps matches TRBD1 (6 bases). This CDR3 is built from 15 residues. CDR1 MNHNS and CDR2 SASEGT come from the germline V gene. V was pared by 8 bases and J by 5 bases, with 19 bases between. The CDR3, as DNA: TGTGCCAGCGTTAAGGGGGACGTAGGTAACAATGAGCAGTTCTTC. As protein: CASVKGDVGNNEQFF.